One and the same sample provided the 23 T cell receptor gamma chains below, sequenced in a study of Vδ1+ human thymocytes. Findings and caveats of the study: Thymic TRG and TRD repertoires appeared highly polyclonal.

The template was reverse-transcribed extracted RNA. The CDR3 regions were amplified by multiplex PCR from V-gene primers to a constant-region primer. TCRdb re-called the multiplex PCR reads via CATT. In the table there are about 6,500 gamma-chain clones, around two fifths of which are singletons. For these receptors, no antigen is known. Sequenced sample: Vdelta1+ gamma-delta thymocytes from the thymus. Subset reported: FACS-sorted CD3+ TCRalphabeta- TCRVdelta1+ TCRVdelta2- thymocytes. Receptors originate from a boy under three years old who had congenital heart surgery.

Regarding this clone: A clone one base away is much larger, so this may be a read error. The rearrangement uses TRGV9 and TRGJ1 or TRGJ2. TCRdb supplies no J gene; here it was assigned by aligning the nucleotide sequence to germline. CDR1 is GITISATS, CDR2 ISYDGTV, per germline (reference sequence). With 1 base clipped from V and 11 bases from J, the junction kept 5 bases outside the gene matches. This CDR3 spans 11 amino acids. For the CDR3, the DNA is TGTGCCTTGTGGGAGGTACAGGAGAAACTCTTT. The encoded protein is CALWEVQEKLF.

This clone was detected a few times. This sequence joins TRGV8 and TRGJ1 or TRGJ2. CDR3 length: 12 residues. CDR1 is VENAVY and CDR2 is YDSYNSRV in the germline V gene. Germline trimming cut 2 bases from V and 5 bases from J; bases unmatched to any gene: 3. The DNA of the CDR3 is TGTGCCACCTGGGATATAAATTATAAGAAACTCTTT. It codes for CATWDINYKKLF.

This clone came up once. No V gene was called, though TRGJ1 or TRGJ2 was called as the J gene. CDR3 length: 15 residues. CDR3 sequence reads: CATFYVYYRYYKKLF. The CDR3 DNA follows: TGTGCCACCTTTTATGTATATTATCGTTATTATAAGAAACTCTTT.

In the case of this clone: Different DNA sequences within this sample yield the same CDR3. The chain is built from TRGV4 and TRGJ1 or TRGJ2. Here the J gene was assigned by germline matching of the DNA, as TCRdb has none. J was trimmed by 4 bases and V by 1 base; bases with no gene match: 4. This CDR3 is built from 13 residues. Germline V gene sequence: CDR1 EGSTGY, CDR2 YDSYTSSV. CDR3 in DNA: TGTGCCACCTGGGATGGTCGGTATTATAAGAAACTCTTT. Amino acid sequence: CATWDGRYYKKLF.

This clone was picked up one time. V and J are TRGV3 and TRGJ1 or TRGJ2. As TCRdb names no J gene, one was assigned here on the basis of a DNA match to germline. The CDR3 totals 12 residues. After removal of 3 bases from V and 12 bases from J, the junction contained 11 bases not matched to a gene. In germline, CDR1 is VTNTFY, CDR2 YDVSTARD (reference sequence). The CDR3 reads CATWDVRVVKLF. In nucleotides, the CDR3 is TGTGCCACCTGGGACGTTCGGGTCGTGAAACTCTTT.

The V call is TRGV5, the J call TRGJ1 or TRGJ2. Here the J gene was assigned by germline matching of the DNA, as TCRdb has none. The CDR3 length is 16 residues. Per germline, CDR1 VINAFY and CDR2 YDVSNSKD. Trimming at V came to 0 bases and at J to 6 bases, leaving 14 bases not matched to a gene. DNA for the CDR3: TGTGCCACCTGGGACAGGAGACCACTTGAGGGTTATAAGAAACTCTTT. It codes for CATWDRRPLEGYKKLF.

As concerns this clone: This specimen includes other DNA sequences encoding the same CDR3. The chain joins TRGV4 to TRGJ1 or TRGJ2. Because TCRdb records no J gene, it was assigned here through a match of the DNA to germline. CDR3 length: 11 residues. Germline V gene data show CDR1 as EGSTGY and CDR2 as YDSYTSSV. Trimming removed 0 bases from V and 9 bases from J; junction bases left unmatched: 2. CDR3 region: CATWDGIKKLF. CDR3 DNA sequence: TGTGCCACCTGGGATGGGATTAAGAAACTCTTT.

The V gene reported is TRGV5; the J gene is uncalled. This CDR3 spans 14 amino acids. Germline loops: CDR1 VINAFY, CDR2 YDVSNSKD. The CDR3 is CATWDGRNYYKELF. In DNA, the CDR3 is TGTGCCACCTGGGACGGCCGGAATTATTATAAGGAACTCTTT.

This clone was found a few times. This sequence joins TRGV9 and TRGJ1 or TRGJ2. With 0 bases clipped from V and 6 bases from J, the junction kept 5 bases outside the gene matches. The CDR3 totals 13 residues. CDR1 GITISATS and CDR2 ISYDGTV come from the germline V gene (reference sequence). The CDR3 loop is CALWEVRCYKKLF. CDR3 sequence (DNA): TGTGCCTTGTGGGAGGTGCGGTGTTATAAGAAACTCTTT.

This clone turned up a few times. The chain joins TRGV3 to TRGJ1 or TRGJ2. The J gene was not available in TCRdb and was assigned here by matching the DNA to germline segments. CDR1 and CDR2 from the germline V gene are VTNTFY and YDVSTARD (reference sequence). The CDR3 contains 14 residues. V gave up 1 base and J gave up 10 bases; unmatched junction bases: 13. The chain's CDR3 is CATWDSPLMGKKLF. The CDR3 DNA reads as TGTGCCACCTGGGACAGCCCACTTATGGGGAAGAAACTCTTT.

The V gene is TRGV4, the J gene TRGJ1 or TRGJ2. TCRdb records no J gene; here it was assigned by comparing the DNA to germline. Trimming removed 1 base from V and 3 bases from J; junction bases left unmatched: 6. The CDR3 is 14 amino acids. Per germline, CDR1 EGSTGY and CDR2 YDSYTSSV. CDR3 DNA: TGTGCCACCTGGGATGGTCTATTTTATTATAAGAAACTCTTT. It encodes CATWDGLFYYKKLF.

On this clone itself: An end of the junction differs from the germline gene, which may be a read error. The V call is TRGV5, the J call TRGJ1 or TRGJ2. Germline lookup yields CDR1 VINAFY and CDR2 YDVSNSKD. The CDR3 loop spans 12 amino acids. The DNA for the CDR3 is TGTGCCACCTGGGACAGGCCTCGGACGGTCGTGTTT. Translated, it gives CATWDRPRTVVF.

The V and J genes are TRGV8 and TRGJP1. The J gene is absent in TCRdb and was assigned here via DNA matching to germline. CDR1 is VENAVY and CDR2 is YDSYNSRV in the germline V gene. The CDR3 spans 11 residues. V gave up 8 bases and J gave up 11 bases; unmatched junction bases: 8. The DNA for the CDR3 is TGTGCCACCTACAACTTGTGGTTCAAGATATTT. Amino acid sequence: CATYNLWFKIF.

This sequence joins TRGV9 and TRGJ1 or TRGJ2. V lost 2 bases, J lost 7 bases, and 5 bases stayed unmatched. The CDR3 is 12 residues long. Germline CDR1 and CDR2: GITISATS and ISYDGTV (reference sequence). The CDR3: CALWEARYKKLF. The CDR3 DNA follows: TGTGCCTTGTGGGAGGCCCGATATAAGAAACTCTTT.

The genes are TRGV3 and TRGJ1 or TRGJ2. The J gene is absent in TCRdb and was assigned here via DNA matching to germline. The trim removed 0 bases at V and 0 bases at J, leaving 8 bases unmatched. Germline values: CDR1 VTNTFY, CDR2 YDVSTARD (reference sequence). This CDR3 is 16 amino acids long. In DNA, the CDR3 is TGTGCCACCTGGGACAGGCCTGACCTGAATTATTATAAGAAACTCTTT. Encoded protein: CATWDRPDLNYYKKLF.

TRGV5 is the V gene, and the J gene was not called. Germline CDR1 VINAFY, CDR2 YDVSNSKD. The CDR3 extends over 12 amino acids. The CDR3 loop reads CATWDRQAEKLF. The CDR3 nucleotides read TGTGCCACCTGGGACAGGCAGGCGGAGAAGCTCTTT.

This clone was picked up a small number of times. The sample has other DNA sequences that encode this CDR3 too. The chain has TRGV5 and TRGJ1 or TRGJ2. V lost 0 bases to trimming and J lost 4 bases; unmatched junction nucleotides: 6. CDR1 VINAFY and CDR2 YDVSNSKD come from the germline V gene. The CDR3 is made up of 14 amino acids. CDR3 in DNA: TGTGCCACCTGGGACAGGCCTAGGTATTATAAGAAACTCTTT. The encoded protein is CATWDRPRYYKKLF.

The J gene is TRGJP2, the V gene TRGV5. Germline CDR1 and CDR2: VINAFY and YDVSNSKD. V dropped 0 bases and J dropped 3; count of bases not matched to a gene: 7. CDR3 length equals 16 residues. The CDR3 spells CATWDRLCCSDWIKTF. CDR3 in DNA: TGTGCCACCTGGGACAGGCTGTGTTGTAGTGATTGGATCAAGACGTTT.

As regards this clone: The junction shows a germline mismatch at one end, possibly a read error. V is TRGV9 and J is TRGJP. The J gene, missing from TCRdb, was assigned here through DNA to germline matching. CDR3 length equals 13 residues. The germline V gene encodes CDR1 GITISATS and CDR2 ISYDGTV (reference sequence). The CDR3, as DNA: TGTGCCTCGTGGGCCTTGGGCAAAAAAATCAAGGTATTT. This encodes CASWALGKKIKVF.

V and J are TRGV3 and TRGJ1 or TRGJ2. Here the J gene came from matching the DNA to germline, since TCRdb omits it. The V gene's germline CDR1 is VTNTFY and CDR2 YDVSTARD (reference sequence). Trimming at V came to 3 bases and at J to 6 bases, leaving 8 bases not matched to a gene. The CDR3 is made up of 13 amino acids. The CDR3 protein is CATWDARGYKKLF. CDR3 coding DNA: TGTGCCACCTGGGACGCCCGGGGTTATAAGAAACTCTTT.

This clone was counted between two and nine times. The genes are TRGV3 and TRGJ1 or TRGJ2. The CDR3 extends over 13 amino acids. Trimming removed 3 bases from V and 3 bases from J; junction bases left unmatched: 5. CDR1 VTNTFY and CDR2 YDVSTARD come from the germline V gene (reference sequence). CDR3 sequence (DNA): TGTGCCACCTGGGACGCAGGTTATTATAAGAAACTCTTT. Its protein product is CATWDAGYYKKLF.

There are a few counts of this clone. The V call is TRGV4, the J call TRGJ1 or TRGJ2. Germline assignment: CDR1 EGSTGY and CDR2 YDSYTSSV. V dropped 2 bases and J dropped 4; count of bases not matched to a gene: 11. The CDR3 length is 15 residues. This CDR3 is CATWDAVAKYYKKLF. In DNA, the CDR3 is TGTGCCACCTGGGATGCAGTAGCGAAGTATTATAAGAAACTCTTT.

The V and J genes are TRGV4 and TRGJ1 or TRGJ2. Matching the DNA to germline supplied the J gene, which TCRdb does not give. This CDR3 is 17 amino acids long. Germline V gene lookup returns CDR1 EGSTGY and CDR2 YDSYTSSV. The junction had 18 bases not matched to a gene; V was cut back by 4 bases and J by 3 bases. The CDR3 DNA is TGTGCCACCTGGGACAGGAATCAACCCCCTGCTTATTATAAGAAACTCTTT. Translation: CATWDRNQPPAYYKKLF.